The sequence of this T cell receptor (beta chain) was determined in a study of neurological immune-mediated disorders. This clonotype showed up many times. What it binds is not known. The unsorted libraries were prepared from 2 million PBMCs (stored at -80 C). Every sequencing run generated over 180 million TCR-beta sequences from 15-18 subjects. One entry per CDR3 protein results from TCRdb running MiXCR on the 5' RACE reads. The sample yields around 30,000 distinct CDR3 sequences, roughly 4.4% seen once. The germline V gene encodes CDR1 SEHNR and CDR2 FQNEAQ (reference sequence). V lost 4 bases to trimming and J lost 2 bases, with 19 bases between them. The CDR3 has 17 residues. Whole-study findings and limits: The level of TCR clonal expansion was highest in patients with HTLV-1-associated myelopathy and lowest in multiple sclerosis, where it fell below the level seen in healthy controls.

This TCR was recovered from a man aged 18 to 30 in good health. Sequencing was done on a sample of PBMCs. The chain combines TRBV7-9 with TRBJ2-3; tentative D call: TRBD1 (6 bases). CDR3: CASSSRRGLGYTDTQYF. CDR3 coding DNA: TGTGCCAGCAGCTCCCGAAGGGGGTTGGGATACACAGATACGCAGTATTTT. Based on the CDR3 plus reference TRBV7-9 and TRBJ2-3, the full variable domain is DTGVSQNPRHKITKRGQNVTFRCDPISEHNRLYWYRQTLGQGPEFLTYFQNEAQLEKSRLLSDRFSAERPKGSFSTLEIQRTEQGDSAMYLCASSSRRGLGYTDTQYFGPGTRLTVL.